This passage covers 29 T cell receptor beta chains from one sample sequenced in a study of T cells expressing NK-cell markers. Reprocessing the 5' RACE reads, TCRdb reports a single entry for every CDR3 protein and omits DNA. The sample spans hundreds of thousands of distinct CDR3 sequences; the ten largest clones claim around 3.3%. Sequencing was done on a sample of blood T cells: a sorted CD56 or NKG2C T cell subset, CD4+ or CD8+ T cells, or bulk PBMC T cells (not recorded which). The source of these receptors is a man aged 18 to 29 in good health.

This chain links TRBV12-3 or TRBV12-4 with TRBJ2-2; TCRdb reports TRBD2, a call that lacks DNA to check it against. This CDR3 has 15 amino acids. CDR3 region: CASSPPGTQTGELFF.

The chain uses TRBV20-1 and TRBJ2-1; TCRdb designates TRBD2, a call that cannot be tested without DNA. CDR3 length: 16 amino acids. The V gene's germline CDR1 is DFQATT and CDR2 SNEGSKA (reference sequence). The CDR3: CSALPPGLANYNEQFF.

The genes are TRBV5-6 and TRBJ2-7; absent DNA, TCRdb's TRBD2 call cannot be checked. Germline CDR1 and CDR2: SGHDT and YYEEEE. This CDR3 region has 15 residues. The CDR3 sequence: CASSPGTSGQYEQYF.

The chain couples TRBV20-1 to TRBJ1-1. Germline V CDR1 and CDR2: DFQATT, SNEGSKA (reference sequence). This CDR3 is 12 amino acids long. This CDR3 reads CSANKAATEAFF.

The chain combines TRBV4-1 with TRBJ2-3; TCRdb proposes TRBD2, but this gene call is untestable without DNA. CDR3 length: 21 amino acids. Germline lookup yields CDR1 MGHRA and CDR2 YSYEKL. CDR3 in amino acids: CASSQDGGGPSGASSTDTQYF.

The chain is built from TRBV5-5 and TRBJ2-2; TCRdb reports TRBD2, a call that lacks DNA to check it against. The V gene's germline CDR1 is SGHKS and CDR2 YYEKEE (reference sequence). The CDR3 runs to 16 residues. CDR3: CASSYVSGTATGELFF.

The chain carries TRBV20-1 and TRBJ2-4; TCRdb returns TRBD1, unconfirmable since there is no DNA. CDR1 and CDR2 (germline): DFQATT, SNEGSKA (reference sequence). CDR3 length: 14 amino acids. CDR3 region: CSARRDEAKNIQYF.

The CDR3 reads CASSPPDRGLSEQFF. The rearrangement links TRBV18 to TRBJ2-1; TCRdb proposes TRBD1, but this gene call is untestable without DNA. Per the germline V gene, CDR1 is KGHSH and CDR2 is LQKENI. The CDR3 is 15 amino acids.

The rearrangement uses TRBV12-3 or TRBV12-4 and TRBJ2-7; TCRdb names TRBD2, which stays unverified in the absence of DNA. The CDR3 contains 15 residues. The CDR3 sequence is CASSLDGVLLYEQYF.

V and J are TRBV7-2 and TRBJ1-1; the D call from TCRdb, TRBD1, cannot be confirmed without DNA. This CDR3 comprises 17 residues. Germline V gene lookup returns CDR1 SGHTA and CDR2 FQGNSA. The CDR3 spells CASSGWDRRIPSTEAFF. Full variable domain (outside the CDR3, taken from reference TRBV7-2 and TRBJ1-1): GAGVSQSPSNKVTEKGKDVELRCDPISGHTALYWYRQSLGQGLEFLIYFQGNSAPDKSGLPSDRFSAERTGGSVSTLTIQRTQQEDSAVYLCASSGWDRRIPSTEAFFGQGTRLTVV.

This chain joins TRBV24-1 and TRBJ2-7; TCRdb lists TRBD2, though no DNA is available to test this call. Germline V gene data show CDR1 as KGHDR and CDR2 as SFDVKD. The CDR3 is 14 residues long. Here the CDR3 reads CATSSGRASYEQYF.

The chain has TRBV20-1 and TRBJ2-3; TCRdb's assignment of TRBD1 cannot be checked, as there is no DNA. CDR1 is DFQATT, CDR2 SNEGSKA, per germline (reference sequence). This CDR3 is 15 amino acids long. CDR3 in amino acids: CSASPPGHHTDTQYF.

The chain employs TRBV5-1 and TRBJ2-3; TCRdb calls TRBD1, which cannot be checked without DNA. The V gene's germline CDR1 is SGHRS and CDR2 YFSETQ. This CDR3 is built from 16 residues. This CDR3 reads CASSSVGQGGTDTQYF.

J is TRBJ2-7 and V is TRBV27; TCRdb gives TRBD2 as the D gene, but with no DNA this cannot be confirmed. The CDR3 sequence is 13 residues long. Germline CDR1 and CDR2: MNHEY and SMNVEV (reference sequence). CDR3 sequence reads: CASKGLAPYEQYF.

The V and J genes are TRBV24-1 and TRBJ2-1; absent DNA, TCRdb's TRBD2 call cannot be checked. Germline values: CDR1 KGHDR, CDR2 SFDVKD. The CDR3 spans 16 residues. The CDR3 is CATSDLIGGLDNEQFF.

V is TRBV20-1 and J is TRBJ2-3; TCRdb returns TRBD2, unconfirmable since there is no DNA. The germline V gene has CDR1 DFQATT and CDR2 SNEGSKA (reference sequence). The CDR3 is made up of 16 amino acids. The CDR3 loop is CSARVLGSGMTDTQYF.

The CDR3 spells CASSLELGKPQETQYF. The V and J genes are TRBV5-1 and TRBJ2-5. The CDR3 length is 16 residues. In germline, CDR1 is SGHRS, CDR2 YFSETQ. The variable domain in full, with the rest retrieved from reference TRBV5-1 and TRBJ2-5, is KAGVTQTPRYLIKTRGQQVTLSCSPISGHRSVSWYQQTPGQGLQFLFEYFSETQRNKGNFPGRFSGRQFSNSRSEMNVSTLELGDSALYLCASSLELGKPQETQYFGPGTRLLVL.

J is TRBJ2-1 and V is TRBV10-3; the D call from TCRdb, TRBD1, cannot be confirmed without DNA. Germline V CDR1 and CDR2: ENHRY, SYGVKD. The CDR3 length is 14 residues. CDR3 sequence: CAISGQGSYNEQFF.

This chain uses TRBV19 with TRBJ2-3; lacking DNA, the TRBD2 call made by TCRdb goes unchecked. Germline-derived CDR1 and CDR2 are LNHDA and SQIVND (reference sequence). CDR3 length: 14 residues. The CDR3 reads CASRKRESTDTQYF.

The rearrangement links TRBV29-1 to TRBJ1-1. The CDR3 is 14 residues long. The germline V gene has CDR1 SQVTM and CDR2 ANQGSEA. The CDR3 protein is CSVGGGGPNTEAFF.

The chain links TRBV12-5 to TRBJ2-3; the TCRdb D gene call, TRBD2, has no DNA to confirm it. Per the germline V gene, CDR1 is LGHNT and CDR2 is FRNRAP. The CDR3 is made up of 16 amino acids. CDR3: CASGFQAGGVGDTQYF.

V is TRBV7-9 and J is TRBJ2-1; as DNA is missing, the TRBD2 call by TCRdb cannot be tested. The CDR3 sequence is 17 residues long. Germline CDR1 is SEHNR and CDR2 is FQNEAQ (reference sequence). This CDR3 is CASTFQAGLAGLNEQFF.

The rearrangement uses TRBV15 and TRBJ2-3. CDR1 and CDR2 (germline): LNHNV, YYDKDF (reference sequence). The CDR3 sequence is 14 residues long. This chain's CDR3 is CATRDGTSTDTQYF.

This chain joins TRBV5-1 and TRBJ2-2; TCRdb lists TRBD2, though no DNA is available to test this call. The CDR3 totals 18 residues. Germline values: CDR1 SGHRS, CDR2 YFSETQ. The CDR3: CASTSSSGRLLNTGELFF.

The rearrangement links TRBV6-2 or TRBV6-3 to TRBJ2-3; the TRBD2 assignment by TCRdb is unverifiable without DNA. Germline V gene data show CDR1 as MNHEY and CDR2 as SVGEGT. The CDR3 has 15 residues. The CDR3 sequence: CASSPRLANTDTQYF.

The chain employs TRBV27 and TRBJ2-7. Germline V gene lookup returns CDR1 MNHEY and CDR2 SMNVEV (reference sequence). The CDR3 loop spans 11 amino acids. CDR3 in amino acids: CASRTASEQYF.

The chain combines TRBV7-2 with TRBJ1-5. Germline V gene lookup returns CDR1 SGHTA and CDR2 FQGNSA. The CDR3 runs 14 residues. CDR3: CASSLLMSNQPQHF.

J is TRBJ2-5 and V is TRBV20-1; TCRdb proposes TRBD2, but this gene call is untestable without DNA. This CDR3 is built from 16 residues. Germline lookup yields CDR1 DFQATT and CDR2 SNEGSKA (reference sequence). The CDR3 reads CSAQGLFREHRETQYF.

The V and J genes are TRBV5-1 and TRBJ1-3. The CDR3 is 17 amino acids. Looked up from germline, CDR1 is SGHRS and CDR2 is YFSETQ. The CDR3 sequence is CASSPDLSMAAGNTIYF.